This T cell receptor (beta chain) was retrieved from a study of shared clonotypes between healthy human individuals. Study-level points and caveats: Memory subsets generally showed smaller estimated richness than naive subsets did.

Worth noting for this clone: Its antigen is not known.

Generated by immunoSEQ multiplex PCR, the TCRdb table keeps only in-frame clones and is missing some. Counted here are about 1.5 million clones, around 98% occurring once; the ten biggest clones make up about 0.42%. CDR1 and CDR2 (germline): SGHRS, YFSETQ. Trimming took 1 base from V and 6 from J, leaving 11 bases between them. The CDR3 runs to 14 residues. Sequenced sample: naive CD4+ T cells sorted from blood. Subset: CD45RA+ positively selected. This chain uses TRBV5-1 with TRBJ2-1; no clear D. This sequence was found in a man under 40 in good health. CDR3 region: CASSLKANGNEQFF. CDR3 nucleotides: TGCGCCAGCAGCTTGAAGGCCAATGGCAATGAGCAGTTCTTC.